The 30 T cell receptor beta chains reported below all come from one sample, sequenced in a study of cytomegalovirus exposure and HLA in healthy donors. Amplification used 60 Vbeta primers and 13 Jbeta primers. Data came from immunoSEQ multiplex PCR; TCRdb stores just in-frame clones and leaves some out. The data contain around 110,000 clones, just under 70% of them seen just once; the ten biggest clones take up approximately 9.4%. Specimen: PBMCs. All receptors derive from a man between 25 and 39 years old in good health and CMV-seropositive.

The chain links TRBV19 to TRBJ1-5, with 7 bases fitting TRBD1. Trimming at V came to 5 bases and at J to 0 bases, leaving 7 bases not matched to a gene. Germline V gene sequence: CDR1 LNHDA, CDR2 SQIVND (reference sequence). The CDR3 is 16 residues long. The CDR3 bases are TGTGCCAGTAGTTTTACCGGGACAGATAGCAATCAGCCCCAGCATTTT. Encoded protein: CASSFTGTDSNQPQHF.

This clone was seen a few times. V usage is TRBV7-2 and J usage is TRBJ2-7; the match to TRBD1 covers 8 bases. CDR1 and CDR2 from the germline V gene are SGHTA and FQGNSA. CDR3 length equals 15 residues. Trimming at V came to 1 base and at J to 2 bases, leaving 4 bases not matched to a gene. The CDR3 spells CASSLVAGGAYEQYV. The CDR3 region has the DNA TGTGCCAGCAGCTTAGTAGCAGGGGGCGCCTACGAGCAGTACGTC.

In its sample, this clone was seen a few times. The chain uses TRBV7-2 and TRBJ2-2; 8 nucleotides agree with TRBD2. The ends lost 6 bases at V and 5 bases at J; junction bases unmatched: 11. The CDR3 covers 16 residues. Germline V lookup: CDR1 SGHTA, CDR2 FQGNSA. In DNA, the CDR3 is TGTGCCAGCAGGCGAGGCGGGGGGCGCGTTACCGGGGAGCTGTTTTTT. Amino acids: CASRRGGGRVTGELFF.

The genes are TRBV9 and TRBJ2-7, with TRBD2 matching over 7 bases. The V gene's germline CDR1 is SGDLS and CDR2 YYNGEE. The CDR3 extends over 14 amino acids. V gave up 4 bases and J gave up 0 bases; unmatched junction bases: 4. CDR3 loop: CASSKAGLSYEQYF. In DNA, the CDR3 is TGTGCCAGCAGCAAAGCGGGGCTCTCCTACGAGCAGTACTTC.

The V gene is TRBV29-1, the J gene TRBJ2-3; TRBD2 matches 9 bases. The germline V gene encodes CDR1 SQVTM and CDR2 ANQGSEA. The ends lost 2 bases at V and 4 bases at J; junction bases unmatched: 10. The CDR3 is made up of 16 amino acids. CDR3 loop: CSVEKGIAGASDTQYF. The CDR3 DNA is TGCAGCGTTGAAAAAGGGATAGCGGGAGCCTCAGATACGCAGTATTTT.

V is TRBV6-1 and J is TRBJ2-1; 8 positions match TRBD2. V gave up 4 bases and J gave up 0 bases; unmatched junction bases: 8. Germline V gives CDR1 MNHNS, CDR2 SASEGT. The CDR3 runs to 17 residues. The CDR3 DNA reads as TGTGCCAGCAGTGGACTAGCGCCCCGGAGCTCCTACAATGAGCAGTTCTTC. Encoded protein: CASSGLAPRSSYNEQFF.

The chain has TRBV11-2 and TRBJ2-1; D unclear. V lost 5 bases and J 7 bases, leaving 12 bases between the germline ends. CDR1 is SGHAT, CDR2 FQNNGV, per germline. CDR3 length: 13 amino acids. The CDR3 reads CASSPRLLNEQFF. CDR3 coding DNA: TGTGCCAGCAGCCCCCGACTCCTGAATGAGCAGTTCTTC.

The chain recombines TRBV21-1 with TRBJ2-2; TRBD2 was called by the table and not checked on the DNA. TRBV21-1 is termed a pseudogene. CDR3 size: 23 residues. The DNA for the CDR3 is TGTGCCAGCAGCAAAGAGTTTCGCCGGGTGGGGACTAGCGGGAGGTTGGACACCGGGGAGCTGTTTTTT. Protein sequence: CASSKEFRRVGTSGRLDTGELFF.

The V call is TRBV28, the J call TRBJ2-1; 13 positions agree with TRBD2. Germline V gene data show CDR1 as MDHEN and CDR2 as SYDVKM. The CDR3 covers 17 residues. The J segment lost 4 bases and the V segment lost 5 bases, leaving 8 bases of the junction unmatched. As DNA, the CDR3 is TGTGCCAGCAGTGGACTAGCGGGAGCTCGAAGATACAATGAGCAGTTCTTC. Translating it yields CASSGLAGARRYNEQFF.

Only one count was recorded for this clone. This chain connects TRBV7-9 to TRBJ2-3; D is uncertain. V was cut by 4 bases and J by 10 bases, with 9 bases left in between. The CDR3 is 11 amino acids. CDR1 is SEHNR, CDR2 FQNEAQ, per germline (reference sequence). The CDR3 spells CASSSERSQYF. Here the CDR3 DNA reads TGTGCCAGCAGCTCTGAACGGTCGCAGTATTTT.

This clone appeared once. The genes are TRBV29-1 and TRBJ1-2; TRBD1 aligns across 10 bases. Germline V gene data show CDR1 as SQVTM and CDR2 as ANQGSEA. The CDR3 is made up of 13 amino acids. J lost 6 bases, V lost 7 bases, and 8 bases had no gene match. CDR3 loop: CSDGTGESHGYTF. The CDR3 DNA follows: TGCAGCGACGGGACAGGGGAATCCCATGGCTACACCTTC.

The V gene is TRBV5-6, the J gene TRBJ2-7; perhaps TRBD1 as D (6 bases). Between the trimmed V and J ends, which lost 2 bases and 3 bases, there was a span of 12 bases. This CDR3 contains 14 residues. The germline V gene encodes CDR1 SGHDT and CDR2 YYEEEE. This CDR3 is CASSFTGFHYEQYF. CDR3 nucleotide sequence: TGTGCCAGCAGCTTTACAGGGTTTCACTACGAGCAGTACTTC.

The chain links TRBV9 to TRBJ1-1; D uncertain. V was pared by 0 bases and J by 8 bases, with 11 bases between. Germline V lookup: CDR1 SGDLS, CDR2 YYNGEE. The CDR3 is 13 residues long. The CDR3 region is CASSVEGRVEAFF. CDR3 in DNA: TGTGCCAGCAGCGTAGAAGGGAGGGTAGAAGCTTTCTTT.

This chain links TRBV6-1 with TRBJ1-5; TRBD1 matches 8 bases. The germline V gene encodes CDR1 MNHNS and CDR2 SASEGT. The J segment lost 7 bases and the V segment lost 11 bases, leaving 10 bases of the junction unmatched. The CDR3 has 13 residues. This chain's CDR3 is CAGGQGARQPQHF. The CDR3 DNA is TGTGCCGGTGGGCAGGGGGCGAGACAGCCCCAGCATTTT.

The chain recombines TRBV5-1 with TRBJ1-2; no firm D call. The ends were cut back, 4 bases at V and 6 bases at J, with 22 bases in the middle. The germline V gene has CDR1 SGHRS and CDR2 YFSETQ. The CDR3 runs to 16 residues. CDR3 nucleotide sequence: TGCGCCAGCAGCGGGCGACACTCTGAGGGCGGGGATGGCTACACCTTC. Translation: CASSGRHSEGGDGYTF.

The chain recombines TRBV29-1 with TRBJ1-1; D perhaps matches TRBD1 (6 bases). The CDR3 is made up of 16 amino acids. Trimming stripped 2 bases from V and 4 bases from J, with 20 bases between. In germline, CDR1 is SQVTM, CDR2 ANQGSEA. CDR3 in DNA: TGCAGCGTTGAAAAGGGGTGGGGGGGCGCGAGCACTGAAGCTTTCTTT. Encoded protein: CSVEKGWGGASTEAFF. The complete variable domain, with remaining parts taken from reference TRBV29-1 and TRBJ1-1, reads SAVISQKPSRDICQRGTSLTIQCQVDSQVTMMFWYRQQPGQSLTLIATANQGSEATYESGFVIDKFPISRPNLTFSTLTVSNMSPEDSSIYLCSVEKGWGGASTEAFFGQGTRLTVV.

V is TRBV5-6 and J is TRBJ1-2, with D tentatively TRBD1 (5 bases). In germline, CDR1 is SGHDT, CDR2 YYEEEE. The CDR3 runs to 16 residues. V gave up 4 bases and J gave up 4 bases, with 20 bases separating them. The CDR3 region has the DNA TGTGCCAGCAGCGACGGAAGGTTCGGGGGGTCCTATGGCTACACCTTC. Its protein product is CASSDGRFGGSYGYTF.

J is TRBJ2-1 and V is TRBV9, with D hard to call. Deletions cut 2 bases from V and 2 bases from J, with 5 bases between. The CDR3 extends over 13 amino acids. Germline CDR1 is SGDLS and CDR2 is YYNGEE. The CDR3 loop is CASSVEAYNEQFF. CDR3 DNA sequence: TGTGCCAGCAGCGTTGAGGCCTACAATGAGCAGTTCTTC. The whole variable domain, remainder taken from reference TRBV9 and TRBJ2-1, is DSGVTQTPKHLITATGQRVTLRCSPRSGDLSVYWYQQSLDQGLQFLIQYYNGEERAKGNILERFSAQQFPDLHSELNLSSLELGDSALYFCASSVEAYNEQFFGPGTRLTVL.

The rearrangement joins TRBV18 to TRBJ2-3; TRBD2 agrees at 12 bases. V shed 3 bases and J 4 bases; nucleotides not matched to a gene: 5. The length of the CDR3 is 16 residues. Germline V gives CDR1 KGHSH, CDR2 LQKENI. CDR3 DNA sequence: TGTGCCAGCTCACCTCGGACTAGCGGGACCTCAGATACGCAGTATTTT. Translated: CASSPRTSGTSDTQYF.

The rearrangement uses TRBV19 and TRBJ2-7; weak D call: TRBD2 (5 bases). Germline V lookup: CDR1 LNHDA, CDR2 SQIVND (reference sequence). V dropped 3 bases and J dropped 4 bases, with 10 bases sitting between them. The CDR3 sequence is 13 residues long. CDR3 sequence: CASSIGVGYEQYF. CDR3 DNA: TGTGCCAGTAGTATCGGGGTGGGGTACGAGCAGTACTTC.

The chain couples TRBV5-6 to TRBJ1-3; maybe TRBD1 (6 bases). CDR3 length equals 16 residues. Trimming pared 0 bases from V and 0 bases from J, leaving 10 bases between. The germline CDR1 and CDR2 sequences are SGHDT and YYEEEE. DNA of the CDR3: TGTGCCAGCAGCTTGGCCCCAGGGGACTCTGGAAACACCATATATTTT. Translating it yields CASSLAPGDSGNTIYF.

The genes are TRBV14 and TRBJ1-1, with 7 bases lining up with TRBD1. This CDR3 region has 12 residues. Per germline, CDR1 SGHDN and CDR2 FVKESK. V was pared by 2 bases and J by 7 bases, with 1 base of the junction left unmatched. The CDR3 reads CASSQTGVEAFF. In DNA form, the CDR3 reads TGTGCCAGCAGCCAAACAGGGGTTGAAGCTTTCTTT.

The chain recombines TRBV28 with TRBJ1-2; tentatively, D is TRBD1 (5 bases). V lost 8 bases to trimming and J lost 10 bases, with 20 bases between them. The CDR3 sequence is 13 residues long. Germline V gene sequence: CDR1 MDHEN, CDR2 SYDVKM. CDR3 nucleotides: TGTGCCAGCGCCCTTGCCGCCCAGGGTCACTACACCTTC. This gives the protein CASALAAQGHYTF.

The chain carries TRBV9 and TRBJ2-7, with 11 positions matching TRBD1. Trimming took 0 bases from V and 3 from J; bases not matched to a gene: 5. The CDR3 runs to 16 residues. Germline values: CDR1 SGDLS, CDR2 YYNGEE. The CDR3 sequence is CASSVEDGTGGYEQYF. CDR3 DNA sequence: TGTGCCAGCAGCGTAGAAGACGGGACAGGGGGCTACGAGCAGTACTTC. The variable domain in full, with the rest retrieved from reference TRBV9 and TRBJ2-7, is DSGVTQTPKHLITATGQRVTLRCSPRSGDLSVYWYQQSLDQGLQFLIQYYNGEERAKGNILERFSAQQFPDLHSELNLSSLELGDSALYFCASSVEDGTGGYEQYFGPGTRLTVT.

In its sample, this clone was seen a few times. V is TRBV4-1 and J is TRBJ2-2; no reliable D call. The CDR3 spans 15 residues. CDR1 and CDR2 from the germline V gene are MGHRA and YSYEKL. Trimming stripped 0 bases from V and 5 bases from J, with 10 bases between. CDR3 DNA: TGCGCCAGCAGCCAAGATGGGCTTGCTACCGGGGAGCTGTTTTTT. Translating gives CASSQDGLATGELFF.

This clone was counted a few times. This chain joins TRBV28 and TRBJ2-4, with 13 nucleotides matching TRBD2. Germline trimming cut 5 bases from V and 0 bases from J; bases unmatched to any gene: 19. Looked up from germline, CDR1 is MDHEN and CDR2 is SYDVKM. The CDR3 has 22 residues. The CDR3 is CASSQSSGGLAGVWGAKNIQYF. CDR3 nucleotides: TGTGCCAGCAGTCAGTCCTCAGGAGGACTAGCGGGAGTTTGGGGAGCCAAAAACATTCAGTACTTC.

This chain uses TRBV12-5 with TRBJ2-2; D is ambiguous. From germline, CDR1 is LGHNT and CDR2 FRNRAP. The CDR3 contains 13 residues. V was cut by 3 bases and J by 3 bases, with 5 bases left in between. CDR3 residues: CASGFHDTGELFF. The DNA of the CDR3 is TGTGCTAGTGGTTTTCATGACACCGGGGAGCTGTTTTTT.

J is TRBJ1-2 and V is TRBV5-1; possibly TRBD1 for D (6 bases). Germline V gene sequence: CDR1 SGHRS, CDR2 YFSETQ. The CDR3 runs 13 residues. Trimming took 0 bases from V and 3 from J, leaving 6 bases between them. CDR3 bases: TGCGCCAGCAGCTTGGGGACAGACTATGGCTACACCTTC. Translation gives CASSLGTDYGYTF. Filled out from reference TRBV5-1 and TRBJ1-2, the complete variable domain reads KAGVTQTPRYLIKTRGQQVTLSCSPISGHRSVSWYQQTPGQGLQFLFEYFSETQRNKGNFPGRFSGRQFSNSRSEMNVSTLELGDSALYLCASSLGTDYGYTFGSGTRLTVV.

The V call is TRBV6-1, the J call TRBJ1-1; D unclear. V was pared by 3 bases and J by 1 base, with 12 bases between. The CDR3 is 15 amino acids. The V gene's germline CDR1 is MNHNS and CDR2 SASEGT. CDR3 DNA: TGTGCCAGCAGTGACGAATCCGGTCAGAACACTGAAGCTTTCTTT. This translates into CASSDESGQNTEAFF.

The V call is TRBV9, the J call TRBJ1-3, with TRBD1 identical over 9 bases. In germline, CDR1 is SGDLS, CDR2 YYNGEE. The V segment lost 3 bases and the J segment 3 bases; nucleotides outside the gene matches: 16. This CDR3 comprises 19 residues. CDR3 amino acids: CASSERAGGRTGDGNTIYF. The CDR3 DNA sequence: TGTGCCAGCAGCGAGAGGGCGGGAGGTCGGACAGGGGATGGAAACACCATATATTTT. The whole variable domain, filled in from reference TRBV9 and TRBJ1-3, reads DSGVTQTPKHLITATGQRVTLRCSPRSGDLSVYWYQQSLDQGLQFLIQYYNGEERAKGNILERFSAQQFPDLHSELNLSSLELGDSALYFCASSERAGGRTGDGNTIYFGEGSWLTVV.